This T cell receptor beta chain was sequenced for a study of T-cell memory formation after mild COVID-19. Study at large: TCR clusters showed largely donor specificity.

This clonotype was seen more than once but under ten times. Its target is unknown. One end of the junction varies from germline; a read error may be responsible. TCRdb fed the 5' RACE reads into MiXCR, producing one record per CDR3 protein. The data contain some 340,000 distinct CDR3 sequences, over 10% of them singletons. Per the germline V gene, CDR1 is SEHNR and CDR2 is FQNEAQ (reference sequence). The CDR3 runs to 13 residues. Study-wide points: SARS-CoV-2 specificity was not confirmed for second-wave clones peaking on day 37. Clones that contracted from day 15 to 85 were balanced CD4/CD8, while later expanders leaned CD4+. There were some responding clones in pre-infection memory, which suggested that cross-reactive memory had joined.

The receptor comes from a man aged 18 to 35 who had mild COVID-19 (a few samples of this study predate the infection). Cell type and time point are not known. The sample was PBMCs or a T cell subset sorted from them (not recorded which). The genes are TRBV7-9 and TRBJ1-1; no firm D call. CDR3 sequence: CASSLAPRTEAFF. CDR3 DNA: TGTGCCAGCAGTTTAGCCCCGAGGACTGAAGCTTTCTTT.